A selection of T cell receptor beta chains follows, all from one sample in a study of glioma-infiltrating T cells. TCRdb itself ran the multiplex PCR reads through MiXCR, one entry per CDR3 protein. Counted here are more than 300,000 distinct CDR3 sequences, 41% occurring once; the ten biggest clones make up about 12%. Sample: glioma tissue, nonneoplastic brain tissue, or PBMCs (not recorded which). All receptors come from a human donor with low-grade glioma or glioblastoma, undergoing nonglioma brain surgery, or in good health (not recorded which). Both conserved end residues are part of each CDR3. The D gene is left open where the match is weak. Size is omitted from some rows. Given values are once, few, many or a class for expanded clones.

cdr3_nt cdr3_aa cdr3_length j_call d_call v_call clone_size
TGCAGTGCTACAGGGCGTACTGAAGCTTTCTTT CSATGRTEAFF 11 TRBJ1-1 - TRBV20-1 many
TGTGCCAGCTCCTACGGGGCGACTCCCACCTACGAGCAGTACTTC CASSYGATPTYEQYF 15 TRBJ2-7 - TRBV18 few
TGTGCCAGTAGTACCGACAGTAGCGGGAGTGTAGAGACCCAGTACTTC CASSTDSSGSVETQYF 16 TRBJ2-5 TRBD2 TRBV19 few
TGTGCCAGCAGAAAGTTAGCGGGAGTTGATGAGCAGTTCTTC CASRKLAGVDEQFF 14 TRBJ2-1 TRBD2 TRBV5-4 -
TGTGCCAGCAGCCTACAGCGGGGGGAAAAACTGTTTTTT CASSLQRGEKLFF 13 TRBJ1-4 - TRBV6-1 many
TGCGCCAGCAGCCAATTCCCCGGGACACCCGTCGGCTACACCTTC CASSQFPGTPVGYTF 15 TRBJ1-2 - TRBV4-1 -
TGCAGCGCCGGGAGACAGGGCGCGGAAGCTTTCTTT CSAGRQGAEAFF 12 TRBJ1-1 TRBD1 TRBV29-1 once
TGTGCCAGCAGCTTATCTCGGACAGGGGGAACTGAAGCTTTCTTT CASSLSRTGGTEAFF 15 TRBJ1-1 TRBD1 TRBV7-2 many
TGTGCCAGCAGTTTCACAGCCATGAACACTGAAGCTTTCTTT CASSFTAMNTEAFF 14 TRBJ1-1 - TRBV28 many
TGTGCCACCAGTGCCTGGGGGACAGGGGCTCGGAGCTCCTACAATGAGCAGTTCTTC CATSAWGTGARSSYNEQFF 19 TRBJ2-1 TRBD1 TRBV24-1 many
TGTGCCAGCAGCCAAGGCAGCAGGGATACTGAAGCTTTCTTT CASSQGSRDTEAFF 14 TRBJ1-1 - TRBV3-1 -
TGTGCCAGCAGCCCTTCCCACTCAGATACGCAGTATTTT CASSPSHSDTQYF 13 TRBJ2-3 - TRBV7-9 many
TGTGCCAGCAGCTTCACTACCAGTGCAGATACGCAGTATTTT CASSFTTSADTQYF 14 TRBJ2-3 - TRBV7-9 -
TGTGCCAGCCGGGAAACCCGGTCCTACGAGCAGTACTTC CASRETRSYEQYF 13 TRBJ2-7 - TRBV6-1 once